Each of the 9 T cell receptor beta chains below was sequenced from the same sample in a study of control samples from healthy donors and cancer patients. Some clones are missing from TCRdb's copy, which holds only in-frame ones; the method was immunoSEQ multiplex PCR. The sample has approximately 160,000 clones; roughly 92% are singletons. Sequencing was performed on blood. The receptors were sampled from a woman between 18 and 30 years old in good health.

The genes are TRBV29-1 and TRBJ2-1; TRBD1 agrees at 9 bases. Unmatched junction bases numbered 7, after V lost 2 bases and J lost 2 bases. Germline V gene data show CDR1 as SQVTM and CDR2 as ANQGSEA. The length of the CDR3 is 16 residues. DNA of the CDR3: TGCAGCGTTGAAACCCCACGGACAGGGGCCTACAATGAGCAGTTCTTC. It encodes CSVETPRTGAYNEQFF.

The chain recombines TRBV5-1 with TRBJ2-3; 7 bases fit TRBD1. The germline CDR1 and CDR2 sequences are SGHRS and YFSETQ. Trimming removed 7 bases from V and 5 bases from J; junction bases left unmatched: 10. The CDR3 contains 14 residues. CDR3 region: CASGDRAGGDTQYF. For the CDR3, the DNA is TGCGCCAGCGGAGACAGGGCCGGTGGAGATACGCAGTATTTT.

With respect to this clone: The same CDR3 arises from other DNA sequences in this sample as well. The chain joins TRBV5-1 to TRBJ2-5; no reliable D call. V was clipped by 3 bases and J by 2 bases, with 5 bases between them. CDR3 size: 12 residues. Germline V gene lookup returns CDR1 SGHRS and CDR2 YFSETQ. DNA for the CDR3: TGCGCCAGCAGCTCCACTCAAGAGACCCAGTACTTC. It yields the protein CASSSTQETQYF.

The J gene is TRBJ1-1, the V gene TRBV9, with D tentatively TRBD1 (5 bases). The CDR3 sequence is 13 residues long. V was cut by 3 bases and J by 5 bases, with 11 bases left in between. The germline V gene encodes CDR1 SGDLS and CDR2 YYNGEE. The DNA of the CDR3 is TGTGCCAGCAGCGGGGGGACTGGGACTGAAGCTTTCTTT. It specifies CASSGGTGTEAFF.

The chain is built from TRBV18 and TRBJ2-7; 7 nucleotides match TRBD1. V was clipped by 2 bases and J by 7 bases; unmatched bases: 5. Germline values: CDR1 KGHSH, CDR2 LQKENI. The CDR3 is 13 residues long. CDR3: CASSPARDSEQYF. The CDR3 DNA is TGTGCCAGCTCACCAGCCAGGGACAGTGAGCAGTACTTC.

This sequence joins TRBV21-1 and TRBJ2-7. TRBV21-1 is labeled a pseudogene. The CDR3 extends over 15 amino acids. The CDR3 loop reads CASSKEGRTLYEQYF. CDR3 coding DNA: TGTGCCAGCAGCAAAGAGGGCAGAACCTTATACGAGCAGTACTTC.

The chain carries TRBV3-1 (or the pseudogene TRBV3-2) and TRBJ1-2; 7 bases fit TRBD1. The CDR3 runs 14 residues. Germline assignment: CDR1 LGHDT and CDR2 YNNKEL (reference sequence). After removal of 6 bases from V and 4 bases from J, the junction contained 8 bases not matched to a gene. In DNA, the CDR3 is TGTGCCAGCAGGAACGACAGGGACGGCTATGGCTACACCTTC. This codes for CASRNDRDGYGYTF.

The CDR3 spells CASNHPGQGAVSGYTF. The CDR3 DNA reads TGCGCCAGCAACCATCCGGGACAGGGGGCGGTGAGTGGCTACACCTTC. The chain employs TRBV4-1 and TRBJ1-2; 12 nucleotides align to TRBD1. The germline CDR1 and CDR2 sequences are MGHRA and YSYEKL. The CDR3 runs to 16 residues. The V gene end was trimmed by 7 bases and the J gene end by 7 bases; junction bases not matched to a gene: 13.

The rearrangement uses TRBV28 and TRBJ1-1, with 10 positions matching TRBD1. Germline assignment: CDR1 MDHEN and CDR2 SYDVKM. This CDR3 spans 15 amino acids. Germline trimming cut 7 bases from V and 7 bases from J; bases unmatched to any gene: 12. CDR3 amino acids: CASIETGGRRNEAFF. CDR3 bases: TGTGCCAGCATTGAGACAGGGGGCAGGAGGAATGAAGCTTTCTTT.